The rows below give T cell receptor beta chains drawn from one sample of a study of T cell repertoires in cytomegalovirus infection. No antigens are known for them. TCRdb reprocessed the reads with MiXCR, giving one entry per CDR3 protein. The sample includes around 430,000 distinct CDR3 sequences, about 42% of them seen just once. The specimen was cultured PBMCs, collected from culture after CMV antigen stimulation. The source of these receptors is a human donor in good health (CMV status not recorded). Some clones in this sample may be carry-over from other donors' samples. Both conserved end residues are part of each CDR3.

J,V,CDR3
TRBJ2-5,TRBV20-1,CSAGRGPETQYF
TRBJ2-1,TRBV7-2,CASSSGGLGNEQFF
TRBJ1-4,TRBV20-1,CSASRPMHEKLFF
TRBJ1-3,TRBV7-2,CASSFGPTEGTIYF
TRBJ1-4,TRBV28,CASSPIPGWGADEKLFF
TRBJ1-5,TRBV6-2/TRBV6-3,CASSRGHLAQPQHF
TRBJ2-3,TRBV2,CASSGPAGGPPDTQYF
TRBJ2-3,TRBV7-2,CASSLAPSGGINTQYF
TRBJ2-1,TRBV4-1,CASSEEATDHEQFF
TRBJ2-1,TRBV15,CATSRVAGEERLF
TRBJ1-6,TRBV7-6,CASSLAASGLRTISPLHF
TRBJ1-1,TRBV5-4,CASSSGGIGYTEAFF
TRBJ2-1,TRBV12-3/TRBV12-4,CATAGGTYNEQFF
TRBJ2-1,TRBV7-2,CASSLWGPGRVF
TRBJ2-1,TRBV29-1,CSVAPRVNNEQFF
TRBJ2-1,TRBV7-8,CASSSPRGLGNEQFF
TRBJ1-4,TRBV7-8,CASSLAGGPMNEKLFF
TRBJ2-2,TRBV11-2,CASSLRGTGTGELFF
TRBJ2-2,TRBV10-3,CAISELQGLNTGELFF
TRBJ2-3,TRBV6-2/TRBV6-3,CASSTRRESTDTQYF
TRBJ1-5,TRBV4-2,CASSQLWEQRRKPQHF
TRBJ2-3,TRBV7-2,CASSRAGSTDTQYF
TRBJ2-7,TRBV27,CASSLYGGGPYEQYF
TRBJ2-1,TRBV7-6,CASSSGTFSSYNEQFF
TRBJ1-6,TRBV7-9,CASSPMKDRGHPSPLHF
TRBJ1-5,TRBV30,CAWSGDSGRNQPQHF
TRBJ2-4,TRBV11-2,CASSPGSGGKNIQYF
TRBJ2-3,TRBV6-2/TRBV6-3,CASSFPASGTDTQYF
TRBJ2-1,TRBV19,CASSSPRRQVVEQFF
TRBJ2-2,TRBV7-9,CASSLGLVSGELFF
TRBJ2-7,TRBV6-2/TRBV6-3,CASRDRGREQYF
TRBJ2-3,TRBV20-1,CSARLLAGTHQSTDTQYF